This TCR beta chain appears in the sequencing data of a study of human CD8 memory T cell subsets. The CDR3 is 15 amino acids. Germline CDR1 reads MGHRA; CDR2 reads YSYEKL. TPEX cells were early memory CD8+ T cells (CCR7+ PD-1+ TIGIT+) that had exhausted-like traits. UMI-labeled 5' RACE generated the TCR beta libraries. Under the authors' procedure: Each of the TCR beta libraries had somewhere between roughly 2,800 and 18,000 functional CDR3 beta clonotypes in it. TCRdb re-called the 5' RACE reads; one entry per CDR3 protein, DNA not given. For this entry, the V and J calls and clone size follow TCRdb and not the study's own pipeline. The ten top clones account for roughly 15%, within a sample of about 8,800 distinct CDR3 sequences.

The specimen was CD8+ T cells from PBMCs. The chain couples TRBV4-1 to TRBJ2-1; TCRdb lists TRBD2, though no DNA is available to test this call. This TCR came from a human donor in good health. The CDR3 loop reads CASSQWLSSGNEQFF.